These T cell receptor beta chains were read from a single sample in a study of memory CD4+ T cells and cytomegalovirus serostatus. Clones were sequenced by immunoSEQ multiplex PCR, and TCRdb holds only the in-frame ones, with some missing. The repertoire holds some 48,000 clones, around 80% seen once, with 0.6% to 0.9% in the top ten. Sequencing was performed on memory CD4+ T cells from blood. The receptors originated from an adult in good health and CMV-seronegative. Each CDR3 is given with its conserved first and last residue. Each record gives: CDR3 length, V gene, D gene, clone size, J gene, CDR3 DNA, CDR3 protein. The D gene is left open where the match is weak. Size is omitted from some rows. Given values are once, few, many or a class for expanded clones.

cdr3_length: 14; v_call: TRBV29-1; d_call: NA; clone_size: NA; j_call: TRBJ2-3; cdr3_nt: TGCAGCGTTGAAGGTGTCCCCGGCAGGAATACGCAGTATTTT; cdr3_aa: CSVEGVPGRNTQYF
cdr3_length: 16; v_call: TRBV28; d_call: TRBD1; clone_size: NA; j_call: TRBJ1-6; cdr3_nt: TGTGCCAGCGGGGGGGGCCAGGGGGCCAATAATTCACCCCTCCACTTT; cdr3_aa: CASGGGQGANNSPLHF
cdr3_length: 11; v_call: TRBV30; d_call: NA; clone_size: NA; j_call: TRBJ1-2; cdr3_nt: TGTGCCTCGTTGAGGGGTAGTGGCTACACCTTC; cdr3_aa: CASLRGSGYTF
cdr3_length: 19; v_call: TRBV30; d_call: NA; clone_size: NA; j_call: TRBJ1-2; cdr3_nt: TGTGCCTGGCTGGCGGGGCCTGGATCGTACCCCTTAAGAAGGTATGGCTACACCTTC; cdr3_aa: CAWLAGPGSYPLRRYGYTF
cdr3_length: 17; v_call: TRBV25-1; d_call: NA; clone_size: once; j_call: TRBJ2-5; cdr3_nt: TGTGCCAGCACCCGAAAAGGACAGTACGGGGACCAAGAGACCCAGTACTTC; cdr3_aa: CASTRKGQYGDQETQYF
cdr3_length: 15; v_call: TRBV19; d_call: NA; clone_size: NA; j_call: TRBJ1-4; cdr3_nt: TGTGCCAGTAGTATACGAGTTCGGCAGGCTGAAAAACTGTTTTTT; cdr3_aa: CASSIRVRQAEKLFF
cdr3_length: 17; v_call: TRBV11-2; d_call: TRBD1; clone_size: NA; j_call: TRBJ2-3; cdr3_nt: TGTGCCAGCAGAGCTGCGGACAGGGACCCCAAGATGATGGGGCAGTATTTT; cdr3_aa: CASRAADRDPKMMGQYF
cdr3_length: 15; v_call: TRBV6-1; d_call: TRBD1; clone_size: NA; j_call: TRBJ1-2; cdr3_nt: TGTGCCAGCAGCGTACAGACTCAGACAGGGCGCGGCTACACCTTC; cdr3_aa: CASSVQTQTGRGYTF
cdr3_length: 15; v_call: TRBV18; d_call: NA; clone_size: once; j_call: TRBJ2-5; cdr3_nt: TGTGCCAGCTCGGCCCCCTCGGACTTCTTGGGGACCCAGTACTTC; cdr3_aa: CASSAPSDFLGTQYF
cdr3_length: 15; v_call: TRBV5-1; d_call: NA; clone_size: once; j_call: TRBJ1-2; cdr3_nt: TGCGCCAGCAGCCCGGACGGACAAGGGAACTATGGCTACACCTTC; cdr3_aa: CASSPDGQGNYGYTF
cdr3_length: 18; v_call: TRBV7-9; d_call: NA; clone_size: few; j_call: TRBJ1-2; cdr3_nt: TGTGCCAGCAGCTTATGGCCTGGGACAACAGGAAAGAGCTATGGCTACACCTTC; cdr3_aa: CASSLWPGTTGKSYGYTF
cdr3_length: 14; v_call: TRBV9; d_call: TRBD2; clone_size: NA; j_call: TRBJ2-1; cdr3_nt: TGTGCCAGCAGCGTGGCCCGGACTAGCAATGAGCAGTTCTTC; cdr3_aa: CASSVARTSNEQFF
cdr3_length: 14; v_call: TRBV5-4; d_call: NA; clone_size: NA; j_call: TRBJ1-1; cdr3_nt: TGTGCCAGCAGCTCAGTTTTTGGGAACACTGAAGCTTTCTTT; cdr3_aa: CASSSVFGNTEAFF
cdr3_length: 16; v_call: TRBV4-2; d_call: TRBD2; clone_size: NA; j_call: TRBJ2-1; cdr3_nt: TGTGCCAGCAGTCCCCCCCTAGCGGGGGGCAGGAATGAGCAGTTCTTC; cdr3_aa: CASSPPLAGGRNEQFF
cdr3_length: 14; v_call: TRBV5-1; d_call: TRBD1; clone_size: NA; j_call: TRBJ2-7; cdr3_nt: TGCGCCACCCGGAAGGACCAGGGGGCCTACGAGCAGTACTTC; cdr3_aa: CATRKDQGAYEQYF
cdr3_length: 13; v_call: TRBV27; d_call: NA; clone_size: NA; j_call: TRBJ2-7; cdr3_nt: TGTGCCAGCAGCAAAACGGACAGATGGGAGCAGTACTTC; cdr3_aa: CASSKTDRWEQYF
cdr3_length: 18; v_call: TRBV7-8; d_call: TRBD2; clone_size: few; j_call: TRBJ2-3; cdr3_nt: TGTGCCAGCAGCTCCTATCGTAGCGGGAGGCAGATGACAGATACGCAGTATTTT; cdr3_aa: CASSSYRSGRQMTDTQYF
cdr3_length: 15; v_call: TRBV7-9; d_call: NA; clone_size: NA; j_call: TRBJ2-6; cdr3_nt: TGTGCCAGCAGCTTAAGGAATTCTGGGGCCAACGTCCTGACTTTC; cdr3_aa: CASSLRNSGANVLTF
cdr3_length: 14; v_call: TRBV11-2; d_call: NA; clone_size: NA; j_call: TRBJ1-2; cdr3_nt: TGTGCCAGCAGCTCCAACAGCGGGACCTATGGCTACACCTTC; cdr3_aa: CASSSNSGTYGYTF
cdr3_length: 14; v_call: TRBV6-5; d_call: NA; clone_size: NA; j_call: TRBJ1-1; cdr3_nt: TGTGCCAGCAGCGGCCGGACACCTAACACTGAAGCTTTCTTT; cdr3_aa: CASSGRTPNTEAFF
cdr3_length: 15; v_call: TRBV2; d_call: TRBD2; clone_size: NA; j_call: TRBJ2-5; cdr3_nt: TGTGCCAGCAGCTCTAGGCTAGCGGGAGCAGAGACCCAGTACTTC; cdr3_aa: CASSSRLAGAETQYF
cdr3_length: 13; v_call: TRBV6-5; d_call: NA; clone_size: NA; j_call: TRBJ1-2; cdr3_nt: TGTGCCAGCAGCCTCGGGCCGTACTATGGCTACACCTTC; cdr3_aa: CASSLGPYYGYTF
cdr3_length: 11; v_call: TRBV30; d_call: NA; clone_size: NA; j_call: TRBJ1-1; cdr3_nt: TGTGCCTGGAGTGATCAAACTGAAGCTTTCTTT; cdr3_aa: CAWSDQTEAFF
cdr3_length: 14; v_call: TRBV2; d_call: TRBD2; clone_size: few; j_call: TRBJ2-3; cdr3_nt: TGTGCCAGCAGGCTGACTAGCTTTGTGGATACGCAGTATTTT; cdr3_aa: CASRLTSFVDTQYF
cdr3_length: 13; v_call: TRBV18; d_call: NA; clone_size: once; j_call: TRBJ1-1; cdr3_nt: TGTGCCAGCTCCGAAGTAGGGGGTAGTGAAGCTTTCTTT; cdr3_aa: CASSEVGGSEAFF
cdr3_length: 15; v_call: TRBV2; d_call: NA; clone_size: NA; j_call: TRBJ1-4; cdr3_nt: TGTGCCAGCAGCCAGGGATCCGGGGGATACAGAAAACTGTTTTTT; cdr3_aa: CASSQGSGGYRKLFF
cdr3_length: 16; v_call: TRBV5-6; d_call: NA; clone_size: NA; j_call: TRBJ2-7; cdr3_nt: TGTGCCAGCACCCGGGAAGGCGGGGCCTTCAACTACGAGCAGTACTTC; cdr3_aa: CASTREGGAFNYEQYF
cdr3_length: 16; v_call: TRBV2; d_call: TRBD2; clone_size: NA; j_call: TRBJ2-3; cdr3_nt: TGTGCCAGCATCACCGGACTAGCGGGAGCGACAGATACGCAGTATTTT; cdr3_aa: CASITGLAGATDTQYF
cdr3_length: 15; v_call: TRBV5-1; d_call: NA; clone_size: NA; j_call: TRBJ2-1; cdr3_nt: TGCGCCAGCAGCTTCGGGGCAGGGAGCTACAATGAGCAGTTCTTC; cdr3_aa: CASSFGAGSYNEQFF
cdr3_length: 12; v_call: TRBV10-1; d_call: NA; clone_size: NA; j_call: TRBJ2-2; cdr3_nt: TGCGCCAGCCAGGGGAACACCGGGGAGCTGTTTTTT; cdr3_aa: CASQGNTGELFF
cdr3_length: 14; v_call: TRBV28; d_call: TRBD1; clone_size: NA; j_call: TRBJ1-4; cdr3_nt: TGTGCCAGCAGTTTACGACAGGGGGTGGAAAAACTGTTTTTT; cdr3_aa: CASSLRQGVEKLFF
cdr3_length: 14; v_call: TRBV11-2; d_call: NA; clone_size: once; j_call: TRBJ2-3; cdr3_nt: TGTGCCAGCAGCTTAGGGGGGGCGAGAGATACGCAGTATTTT; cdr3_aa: CASSLGGARDTQYF
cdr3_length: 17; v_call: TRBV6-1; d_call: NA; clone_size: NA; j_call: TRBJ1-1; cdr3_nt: TGTGCCAGCAGTGTGGGCCTTATGAAGGGTTCGAACACTGAAGCTTTCTTT; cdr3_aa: CASSVGLMKGSNTEAFF
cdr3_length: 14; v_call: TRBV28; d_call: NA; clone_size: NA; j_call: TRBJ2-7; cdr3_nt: TGTGCCAGCAGTGAGGCGGGTAGCTCCTACGAGCAGTACTTC; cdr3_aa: CASSEAGSSYEQYF
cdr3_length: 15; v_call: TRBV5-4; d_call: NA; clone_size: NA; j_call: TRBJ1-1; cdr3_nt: TGTGCCAGCAGCCGCGGACAGACGATGAACACTGAAGCTTTCTTT; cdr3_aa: CASSRGQTMNTEAFF
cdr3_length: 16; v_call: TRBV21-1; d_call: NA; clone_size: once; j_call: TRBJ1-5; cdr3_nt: TGTGCCAGTCAGAGGGATCTCCTGGGGGGCAATCAGCCCCAGCATTTT; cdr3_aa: CASQRDLLGGNQPQHF
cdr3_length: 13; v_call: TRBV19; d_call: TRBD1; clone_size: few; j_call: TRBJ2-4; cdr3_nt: TGTGCCAGCAGGGGACAGGACAAAAACATTCAGTACTTC; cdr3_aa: CASRGQDKNIQYF
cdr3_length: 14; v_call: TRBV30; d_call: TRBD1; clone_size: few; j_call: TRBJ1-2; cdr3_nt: TGTGCCTGGAGCAGGGGGGCCAGATACTATGGCTACACCTTC; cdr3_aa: CAWSRGARYYGYTF
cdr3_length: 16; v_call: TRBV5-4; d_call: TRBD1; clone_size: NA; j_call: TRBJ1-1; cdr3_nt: TGTGCCAGCAGCTTACCGGGACAGGGGGCTCGCACTGAAGCTTTCTTT; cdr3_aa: CASSLPGQGARTEAFF
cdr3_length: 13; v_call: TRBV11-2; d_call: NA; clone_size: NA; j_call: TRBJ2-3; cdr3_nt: TGTGCCAGCAGCTCCCCCGGTTGGGCAGAGGAGTATTTT; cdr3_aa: CASSSPGWAEEYF
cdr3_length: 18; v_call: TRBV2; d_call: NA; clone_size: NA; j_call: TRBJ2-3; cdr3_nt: TGTGCCAGCAGTGAATGGAGCCAGCGTAGTGCTAGCACAGATACGCAGTATTTT; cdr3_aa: CASSEWSQRSASTDTQYF
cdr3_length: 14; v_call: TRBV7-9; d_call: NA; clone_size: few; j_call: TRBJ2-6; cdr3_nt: TGTGCCAGCAGCCTCACAGGGGGGGCCAACGTCCTGACTTTC; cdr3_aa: CASSLTGGANVLTF
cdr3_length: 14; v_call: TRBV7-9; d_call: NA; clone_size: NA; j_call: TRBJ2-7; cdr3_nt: TGTGCCAGCAGCTTTTTAGGAGGGGGGAACGAGCAGTACTTC; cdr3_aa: CASSFLGGGNEQYF
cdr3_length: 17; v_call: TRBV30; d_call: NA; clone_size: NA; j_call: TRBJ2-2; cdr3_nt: TGTGCCTGGAGTGTACTGGGAATAACTAGGGGCACCGGGGAGCTGTTTTTT; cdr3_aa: CAWSVLGITRGTGELFF
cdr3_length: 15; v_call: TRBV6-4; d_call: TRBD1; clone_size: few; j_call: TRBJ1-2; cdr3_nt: TGTGCCAGCAGACCGGGACAGGGGACGACTTATGGCTACACCTTC; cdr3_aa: CASRPGQGTTYGYTF
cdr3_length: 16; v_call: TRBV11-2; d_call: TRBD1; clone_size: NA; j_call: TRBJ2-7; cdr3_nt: TGTGCCAGCTCGAGGGACAGCTATTTAATCTCCTACGAGCAGTACTTC; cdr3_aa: CASSRDSYLISYEQYF
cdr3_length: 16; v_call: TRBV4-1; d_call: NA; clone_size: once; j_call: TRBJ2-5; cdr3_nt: TGCGCCAGCAGCCACCCTGTACGGGACACCCAAGAGACCCAGTACTTC; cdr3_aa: CASSHPVRDTQETQYF
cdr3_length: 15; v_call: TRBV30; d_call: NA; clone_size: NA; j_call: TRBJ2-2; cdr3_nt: TGTGCCTGGAGTGTACGTCCAGGGGTGGCCGGGGAGCTGTTTTTT; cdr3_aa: CAWSVRPGVAGELFF